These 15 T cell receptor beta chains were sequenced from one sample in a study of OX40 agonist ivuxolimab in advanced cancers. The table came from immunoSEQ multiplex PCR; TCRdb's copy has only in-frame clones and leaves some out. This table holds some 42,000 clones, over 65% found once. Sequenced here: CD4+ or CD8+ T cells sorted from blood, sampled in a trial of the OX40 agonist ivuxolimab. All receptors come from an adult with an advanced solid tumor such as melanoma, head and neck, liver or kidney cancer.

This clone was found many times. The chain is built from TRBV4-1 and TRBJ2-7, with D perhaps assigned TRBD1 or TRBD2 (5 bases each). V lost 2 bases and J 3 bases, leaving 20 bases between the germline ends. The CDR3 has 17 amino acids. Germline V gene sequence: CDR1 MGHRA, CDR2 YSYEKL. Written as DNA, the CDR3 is TGCGCCAGCAGCCAACTTTCGGGACCTCGAGCCCACTACGAGCAGTACTTC. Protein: CASSQLSGPRAHYEQYF.

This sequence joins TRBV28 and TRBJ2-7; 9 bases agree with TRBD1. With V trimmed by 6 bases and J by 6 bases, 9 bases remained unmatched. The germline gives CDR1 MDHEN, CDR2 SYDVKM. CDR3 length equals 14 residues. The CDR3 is CASSLTGGGFEQYF. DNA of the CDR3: TGTGCCAGCAGCCTCACAGGGGGCGGGTTCGAGCAGTACTTC.

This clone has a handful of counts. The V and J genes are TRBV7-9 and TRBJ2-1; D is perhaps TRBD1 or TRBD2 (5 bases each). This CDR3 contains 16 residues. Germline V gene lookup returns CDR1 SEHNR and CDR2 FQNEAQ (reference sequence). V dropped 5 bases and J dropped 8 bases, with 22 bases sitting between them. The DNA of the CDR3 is TGTGCCAGCAGCCTAGATCCTTTCCGGGGCCACCATGAGCAGTTCTTC. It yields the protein CASSLDPFRGHHEQFF.

The CDR3 DNA sequence: TGTGCCAGCAGCCAAGAGACTTTCGGTAACACCGGGGAGCTGTTTTTT. Amino acids: CASSQETFGNTGELFF. V and J are TRBV4-2 and TRBJ2-2; D unresolved. The CDR3 runs 16 residues. From germline, CDR1 is LGHNA and CDR2 YNFKEQ. V lost 0 bases to trimming and J lost 2 bases, with 10 bases between them.

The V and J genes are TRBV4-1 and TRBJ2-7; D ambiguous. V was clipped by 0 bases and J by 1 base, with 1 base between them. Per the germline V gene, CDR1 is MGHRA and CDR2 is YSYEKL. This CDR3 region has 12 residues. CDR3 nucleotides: TGCGCCAGCAGCCAAGATTCCTACGAGCAGTACTTC. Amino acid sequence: CASSQDSYEQYF.

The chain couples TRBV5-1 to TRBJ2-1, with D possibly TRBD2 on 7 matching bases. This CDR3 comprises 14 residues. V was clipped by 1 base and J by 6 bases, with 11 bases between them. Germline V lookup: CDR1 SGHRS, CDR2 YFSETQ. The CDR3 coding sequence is TGCGCCAGCAGCTTGTTCGGGGGGCGCAATGAGCAGTTCTTC. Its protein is CASSLFGGRNEQFF.

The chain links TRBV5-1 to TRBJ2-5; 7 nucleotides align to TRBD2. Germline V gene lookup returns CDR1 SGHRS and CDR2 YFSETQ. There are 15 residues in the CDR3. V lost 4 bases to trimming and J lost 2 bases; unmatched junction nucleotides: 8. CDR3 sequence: CASSLTSAGQETQYF. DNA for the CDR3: TGCGCCAGCAGCCTCACTAGCGCGGGGCAAGAGACCCAGTACTTC.

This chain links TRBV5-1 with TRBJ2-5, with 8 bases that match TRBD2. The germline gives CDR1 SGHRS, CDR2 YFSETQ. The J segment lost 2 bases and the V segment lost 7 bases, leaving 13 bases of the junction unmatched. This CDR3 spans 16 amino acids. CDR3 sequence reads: CASRGGGSPTQETQYF. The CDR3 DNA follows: TGCGCCAGCCGGGGCGGGGGGTCCCCGACTCAAGAGACCCAGTACTTC.

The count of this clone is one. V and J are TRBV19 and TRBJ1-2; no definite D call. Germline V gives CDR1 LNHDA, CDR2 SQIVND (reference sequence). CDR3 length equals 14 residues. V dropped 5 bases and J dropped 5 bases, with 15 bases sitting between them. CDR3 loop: CASSGGRGGYGYTF. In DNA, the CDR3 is TGTGCCAGTAGTGGCGGACGGGGAGGGTATGGCTACACCTTC.

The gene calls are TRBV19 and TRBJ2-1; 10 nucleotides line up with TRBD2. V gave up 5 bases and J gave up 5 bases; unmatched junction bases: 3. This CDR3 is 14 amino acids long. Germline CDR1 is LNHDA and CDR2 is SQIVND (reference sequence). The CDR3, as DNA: TGTGCCAGTAGTTGGCTAGCGGGAGACAATGAGCAGTTCTTC. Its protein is CASSWLAGDNEQFF. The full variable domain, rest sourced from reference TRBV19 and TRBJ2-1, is DGGITQSPKYLFRKEGQNVTLSCEQNLNHDAMYWYRQDPGQGLRLIYYSQIVNDFQKGDIAEGYSVSREKKESFPLTVTSAQKNPTAFYLCASSWLAGDNEQFFGPGTRLTVL.

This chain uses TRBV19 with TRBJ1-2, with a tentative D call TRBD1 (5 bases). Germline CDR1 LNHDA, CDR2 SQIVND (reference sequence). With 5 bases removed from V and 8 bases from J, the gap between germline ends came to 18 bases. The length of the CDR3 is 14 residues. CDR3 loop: CASSGPTAIEGYTF. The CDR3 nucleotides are TGTGCCAGTAGTGGACCGACAGCGATCGAGGGCTACACCTTC.

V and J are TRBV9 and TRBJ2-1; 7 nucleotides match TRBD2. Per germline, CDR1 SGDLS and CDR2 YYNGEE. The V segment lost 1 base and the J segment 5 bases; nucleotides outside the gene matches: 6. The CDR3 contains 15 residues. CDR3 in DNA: TGTGCCAGCAGCGTAACAAGCGGGAACGACAATGAGCAGTTCTTC. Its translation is CASSVTSGNDNEQFF.

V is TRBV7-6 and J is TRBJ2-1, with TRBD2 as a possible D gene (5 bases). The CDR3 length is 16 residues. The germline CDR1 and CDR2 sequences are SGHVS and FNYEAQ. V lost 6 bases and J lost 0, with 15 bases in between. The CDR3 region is CASSPDFLSSYNEQFF. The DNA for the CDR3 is TGTGCCAGCAGTCCGGACTTCCTAAGCTCCTACAATGAGCAGTTCTTC.

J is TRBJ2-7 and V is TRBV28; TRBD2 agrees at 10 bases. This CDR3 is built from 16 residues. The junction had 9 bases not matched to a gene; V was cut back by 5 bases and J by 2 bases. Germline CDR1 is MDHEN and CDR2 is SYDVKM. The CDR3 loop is CASSKYSSGGTYEQYF. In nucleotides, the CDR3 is TGTGCCAGCAGTAAATACTCTAGCGGGGGAACCTACGAGCAGTACTTC. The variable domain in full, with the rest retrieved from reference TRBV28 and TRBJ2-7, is DVKVTQSSRYLVKRTGEKVFLECVQDMDHENMFWYRQDPGLGLRLIYFSYDVKMKEKGDIPEGYSVSREKKERFSLILESASTNQTSMYLCASSKYSSGGTYEQYFGPGTRLTVT.

The CDR3 spells CASSLLAGGPTDTQYF. In DNA form, the CDR3 reads TGTGCCAGCAGCTTATTAGCGGGGGGGCCGACAGATACGCAGTATTTT. The chain uses TRBV7-2 and TRBJ2-3; 11 positions match TRBD2. Germline CDR1 is SGHTA and CDR2 is FQGNSA. The CDR3 sequence is 16 residues long. The ends lost 2 bases at V and 3 bases at J; junction bases unmatched: 4.